This TCR beta chain originates from a study of cytomegalovirus exposure and HLA in healthy donors. 13 Jbeta primers and 60 Vbeta primers were used for the PCR. Sequenced by immunoSEQ multiplex PCR; TCRdb stores in-frame clones only, minus some. The sample holds more than 140,000 clones, 64% seen once. The length of the CDR3 is 14 residues. Per the germline V gene, CDR1 is MNHEY and CDR2 is SMNVEV (reference sequence). J was trimmed by 2 bases and V by 7 bases; bases with no gene match: 6. Sequencing was performed on PBMCs. The chain employs TRBV27 and TRBJ2-7; 9 nucleotides agree with TRBD1. The receptor comes from a woman between 25 and 40 years old in good health and CMV-seropositive. CDR3 protein: CASKGTGSPYEQYF. The CDR3 nucleotides read TGTGCCAGCAAAGGGACAGGGAGTCCCTACGAGCAGTACTTC.